This TCR beta chain came from a study of blood T cell repertoires in COVID-19. Overall study context: PBMCs, B-cell-depleted T cells, or T cells were the source of the cDNA or gDNA that made up the material.

A single count supports this clone. The identical CDR3 is also encoded by other nucleotide sequences in the sample. The data were produced by immunoSEQ multiplex PCR, yet TCRdb's version contains in-frame clones alone and is incomplete. The table has 200,000 to 300,000 clones, about nine tenths seen once. The sequenced sample consisted of PBMCs or T cells enriched from blood (not recorded which). The receptor was derived from a man aged 40-49 years who had recovered from COVID-19.

The CDR3: CASSLRGSPEAFF. CDR3 DNA sequence: TGTGCCAGCAGTTTAAGGGGGAGTCCTGAAGCTTTCTTT. The gene calls are TRBV27 and TRBJ1-1, with D maybe TRBD1 (6 bases). The CDR3 consists of 13 residues. Germline V lookup: CDR1 MNHEY, CDR2 SMNVEV (reference sequence). V was pared by 2 bases and J by 6 bases, with 10 bases between.